Listed below are T cell receptor beta chains from one sample, sequenced in a study of blood T cell repertoires in COVID-19. Produced via immunoSEQ multiplex PCR; TCRdb's table is partial and in-frame only. The data contain about 330,000 clones, approximately 85% of them seen just once; the ten biggest clones take up about 1.6%. Sequences were obtained from peripheral blood. These receptors all stem from a woman in her fifties or sixties with acute or convalescent COVID-19. The CDR3 runs from the conserved cysteine through the conserved F or W. D genes are given only for firm matches. Some rows mark clone size as missing; the rest say once, few, many or name a class of expanded clone.

d_gene | j_gene | abundance | v_gene | CDR3aa | CDR3nt
NA | TRBJ1-2 | NA | TRBV5-1 | CASSPTGREYYGYTF | TGCGCCAGCAGCCCGACGGGGCGGGAGTACTATGGCTACACCTTC
NA | TRBJ2-5 | NA | TRBV5-1 | CASSSGLVQETQYF | TGCGCCAGCAGCTCAGGACTGGTCCAAGAGACCCAGTACTTC
TRBD2 | TRBJ2-7 | NA | TRBV28 | CASSLGTSGSNEQYF | TGTGCCAGCAGTCTAGGGACTAGCGGGAGCAACGAGCAGTACTTC
NA | TRBJ1-5 | NA | TRBV5-1 | CASSFSQPQHF | TGCGCCAGCAGCTTCAGTCAGCCCCAGCATTTT
TRBD1 | TRBJ2-7 | NA | TRBV29-1 | CSVIGTGLYEQYF | TGCAGCGTGATCGGGACAGGGTTGTACGAGCAGTACTTC
NA | TRBJ1-2 | NA | TRBV27 | CASSSRPQGLDYGYTF | TGTGCCAGCAGTTCGCGCCCCCAGGGTCTCGACTATGGCTACACCTTC
NA | TRBJ1-1 | NA | TRBV5-1 | CASSSGARNTEAFF | TGCGCCAGCAGCTCAGGGGCAAGGAACACTGAAGCTTTCTTT
NA | TRBJ1-1 | NA | TRBV19 | CASKAGAYTEAFF | TGTGCCAGTAAAGCTGGGGCCTACACTGAAGCTTTCTTT
TRBD1 | TRBJ1-4 | NA | TRBV5-1 | CASSPGQGNEKLFF | TGCGCCAGCAGCCCGGGACAGGGAAATGAAAAACTGTTTTTT
TRBD1 | TRBJ2-5 | NA | TRBV28 | CASSPGQLQETQYF | TGTGCCAGCAGTCCGGGACAGCTCCAAGAGACCCAGTACTTC
TRBD1 | TRBJ1-1 | few | TRBV6-5 | CASTGGQYMNTEAFF | TGTGCCAGCACAGGGGGCCAGTACATGAACACTGAAGCTTTCTTT
TRBD1 | TRBJ1-6 | NA | TRBV5-5 | CASSFSGTGGESLHF | TGTGCCAGCAGCTTTTCCGGGACAGGGGGGGAATCCCTCCACTTT
NA | TRBJ2-3 | NA | TRBV23-1 | CASERASVDTQYF | TGCGCCAGCGAGAGGGCCTCCGTGGATACGCAGTATTTT
TRBD1 | TRBJ2-3 | NA | TRBV3-1/TRBV3-2 | CASSHNRGSTDTQYF | TGTGCCAGCAGCCATAACAGGGGGAGCACAGATACGCAGTATTTT
TRBD1 | TRBJ2-7 | NA | TRBV3-1/TRBV3-2 | CASSFGTGGDEQYF | TGTGCCAGCAGCTTCGGGACAGGGGGCGACGAGCAGTACTTC
TRBD2 | TRBJ2-7 | NA | TRBV19 | CASSHLGLAGFYEQYF | TGTGCCAGTAGCCACCTGGGGCTAGCGGGATTTTACGAGCAGTACTTC
NA | TRBJ1-4 | NA | TRBV4-1 | CASSQDRGLAVNEKLFF | TGCGCCAGCAGCCAAGATCGCGGTTTAGCCGTTAATGAAAAACTGTTTTTT
NA | TRBJ2-1 | NA | TRBV7-3 | CASSLGGTYNEQFF | TGTGCCAGCAGCTTAGGCGGGACCTACAATGAGCAGTTCTTC
TRBD2 | TRBJ2-1 | NA | TRBV7-8 | CASSQTSGKHEQFF | TGTGCCAGCAGCCAGACTAGCGGGAAACATGAGCAGTTCTTC
NA | TRBJ1-5 | NA | TRBV6-5 | CASSYSHYSNQPQHF | TGTGCCAGCAGTTATTCTCACTACAGCAATCAGCCCCAGCATTTT
TRBD2 | TRBJ2-7 | NA | TRBV29-1 | CSVNSGDLYEQYF | TGCAGCGTCAATAGCGGGGACTTATACGAGCAGTACTTC
NA | TRBJ2-1 | few | TRBV30 | CAWGRLLPGNEQFF | TGTGCCTGGGGCAGGCTTCTCCCCGGCAATGAGCAGTTCTTC
TRBD2 | TRBJ2-3 | NA | TRBV5-5 | CASSHLGEGPDTQYF | TGTGCCAGCAGTCACCTGGGGGAGGGCCCGGATACGCAGTATTTT
TRBD1 | TRBJ1-1 | NA | TRBV7-2 | CASSPGQGSTEAFF | TGTGCCAGCAGCCCCGGACAGGGGAGTACTGAAGCTTTCTTT
TRBD2 | TRBJ2-7 | NA | TRBV19 | CASSHSGTSGTYEQYF | TGTGCCAGTAGTCACTCCGGGACTAGCGGGACCTACGAGCAGTACTTC
NA | TRBJ2-7 | NA | TRBV28 | CASSLGDNRRGEQYF | TGTGCCAGCAGTTTAGGGGACAACCGGCGCGGCGAGCAGTACTTC
TRBD2 | TRBJ2-3 | NA | TRBV7-8 | CASSSRKLTSGRSDTQYF | TGTGCCAGCAGCTCCCGAAAACTGACTAGCGGGAGATCAGATACGCAGTATTTT
NA | TRBJ2-5 | NA | TRBV11-2 | CASSPSRGLKTQYF | TGTGCCAGCAGCCCTTCGAGAGGGTTGAAGACCCAGTACTTC
TRBD1 | TRBJ1-4 | NA | TRBV5-8 | CASRLEGTGAGEKLFF | TGTGCCAGCAGACTTGAAGGTACAGGGGCAGGTGAAAAACTGTTTTTT
NA | TRBJ1-4 | NA | TRBV11-1 | CASSRTGHTNEKLFF | TGTGCCAGCAGCCGAACGGGACACACGAATGAAAAACTGTTTTTT
TRBD1 | TRBJ2-7 | NA | TRBV15 | CATSRDRDREYF | TGTGCCACCAGCAGAGATAGGGACAGGGAGTATTTC
TRBD2 | TRBJ2-1 | NA | TRBV4-1 | CASSQAPGTSGRFYNEQFF | TGCGCCAGCAGCCAAGCCCCCGGGACTAGCGGGAGATTCTACAATGAGCAGTTCTTC
NA | TRBJ2-2 | NA | TRBV4-1 | CASSQSGLRSTGELFF | TGCGCCAGCAGCCAATCAGGGCTGCGAAGCACCGGGGAGCTGTTTTTT
NA | TRBJ2-3 | NA | TRBV19 | CASSFNRGGNTDTQYF | TGTGCCAGTAGTTTCAACAGGGGCGGGAACACAGATACGCAGTATTTT
NA | TRBJ1-2 | NA | TRBV6-5 | CASSYGRGSGYTF | TGTGCCAGCAGTTACGGGAGGGGGAGCGGCTACACCTTC
TRBD1 | TRBJ2-6 | NA | TRBV5-1 | CASSLGPGDSSSSGANVLTF | TGCGCCAGCAGCTTGGGACCCGGGGACAGCTCAAGCTCTGGGGCCAACGTCCTGACTTTC
NA | TRBJ1-3 | NA | TRBV6-1 | CASSGGGLNTIYF | TGTGCCAGCAGCGGGGGGGGGTTGAACACCATATATTTT
NA | TRBJ1-5 | NA | TRBV19 | CASSIRGGRSTNQPQHF | TGTGCCAGTAGTATAAGGGGAGGCAGGTCCACTAATCAGCCCCAGCATTTT
NA | TRBJ1-5 | NA | TRBV11-3 | CASRGDISNQPQHF | TGTGCCAGCAGGGGAGATATTAGCAATCAGCCCCAGCATTTT
TRBD1 | TRBJ1-5 | NA | TRBV2 | CASDRGQDQPQHF | TGTGCCAGTGACAGGGGGCAAGATCAGCCCCAGCATTTT
TRBD2 | TRBJ2-7 | many | TRBV18 | CASSRGTSGLEQYF | TGTGCCAGCTCACGGGGGACTAGCGGGCTCGAGCAGTACTTC
NA | TRBJ2-6 | NA | TRBV7-9 | CASSLAGGSGANVLTF | TGTGCCAGCAGCTTAGCAGGGGGCTCTGGGGCCAACGTCCTGACTTTC
NA | TRBJ2-4 | NA | TRBV4-2 | CASSPGSGGDIQYF | TGTGCCAGCAGCCCGGGGTCCGGGGGAGACATTCAGTACTTC
TRBD2 | TRBJ2-1 | once | TRBV27 | CASSPGLAGAVYNEQFF | TGTGCCAGCAGCCCCGGACTAGCGGGAGCGGTCTACAATGAGCAGTTCTTC
TRBD1 | TRBJ2-5 | NA | TRBV7-3 | CASSSIGQAGVAQYF | TGTGCCAGCAGCTCAATAGGACAGGCCGGGGTGGCCCAGTACTTC
TRBD1 | TRBJ1-6 | few | TRBV30 | CAWSRGQDSPLHF | TGTGCCTGGAGCAGGGGGCAGGATTCACCCCTCCACTTT
TRBD1 | TRBJ2-3 | NA | TRBV7-3 | CASSIGQGTDTQYF | TGTGCCAGCAGCATAGGACAGGGGACAGATACGCAGTATTTT
NA | TRBJ2-7 | NA | TRBV7-2 | CASSSQEGGAYEQYF | TGTGCCAGCAGCTCCCAAGAAGGTGGAGCCTACGAGCAGTACTTC
TRBD2 | TRBJ2-7 | few | TRBV28 | CASSGGLAGAGEQYF | TGTGCCAGCAGCGGCGGACTAGCGGGAGCTGGCGAGCAGTACTTC
NA | TRBJ1-2 | NA | TRBV3-1/TRBV3-2 | CASSQDDGGSNYGYTF | TGTGCCAGCAGCCAAGATGACGGCGGATCTAACTATGGCTACACCTTC
TRBD1 | TRBJ2-7 | NA | TRBV27 | CASSFRDRGVYEQYF | TGTGCCAGCAGTTTTCGGGACAGGGGTGTCTACGAGCAGTACTTC